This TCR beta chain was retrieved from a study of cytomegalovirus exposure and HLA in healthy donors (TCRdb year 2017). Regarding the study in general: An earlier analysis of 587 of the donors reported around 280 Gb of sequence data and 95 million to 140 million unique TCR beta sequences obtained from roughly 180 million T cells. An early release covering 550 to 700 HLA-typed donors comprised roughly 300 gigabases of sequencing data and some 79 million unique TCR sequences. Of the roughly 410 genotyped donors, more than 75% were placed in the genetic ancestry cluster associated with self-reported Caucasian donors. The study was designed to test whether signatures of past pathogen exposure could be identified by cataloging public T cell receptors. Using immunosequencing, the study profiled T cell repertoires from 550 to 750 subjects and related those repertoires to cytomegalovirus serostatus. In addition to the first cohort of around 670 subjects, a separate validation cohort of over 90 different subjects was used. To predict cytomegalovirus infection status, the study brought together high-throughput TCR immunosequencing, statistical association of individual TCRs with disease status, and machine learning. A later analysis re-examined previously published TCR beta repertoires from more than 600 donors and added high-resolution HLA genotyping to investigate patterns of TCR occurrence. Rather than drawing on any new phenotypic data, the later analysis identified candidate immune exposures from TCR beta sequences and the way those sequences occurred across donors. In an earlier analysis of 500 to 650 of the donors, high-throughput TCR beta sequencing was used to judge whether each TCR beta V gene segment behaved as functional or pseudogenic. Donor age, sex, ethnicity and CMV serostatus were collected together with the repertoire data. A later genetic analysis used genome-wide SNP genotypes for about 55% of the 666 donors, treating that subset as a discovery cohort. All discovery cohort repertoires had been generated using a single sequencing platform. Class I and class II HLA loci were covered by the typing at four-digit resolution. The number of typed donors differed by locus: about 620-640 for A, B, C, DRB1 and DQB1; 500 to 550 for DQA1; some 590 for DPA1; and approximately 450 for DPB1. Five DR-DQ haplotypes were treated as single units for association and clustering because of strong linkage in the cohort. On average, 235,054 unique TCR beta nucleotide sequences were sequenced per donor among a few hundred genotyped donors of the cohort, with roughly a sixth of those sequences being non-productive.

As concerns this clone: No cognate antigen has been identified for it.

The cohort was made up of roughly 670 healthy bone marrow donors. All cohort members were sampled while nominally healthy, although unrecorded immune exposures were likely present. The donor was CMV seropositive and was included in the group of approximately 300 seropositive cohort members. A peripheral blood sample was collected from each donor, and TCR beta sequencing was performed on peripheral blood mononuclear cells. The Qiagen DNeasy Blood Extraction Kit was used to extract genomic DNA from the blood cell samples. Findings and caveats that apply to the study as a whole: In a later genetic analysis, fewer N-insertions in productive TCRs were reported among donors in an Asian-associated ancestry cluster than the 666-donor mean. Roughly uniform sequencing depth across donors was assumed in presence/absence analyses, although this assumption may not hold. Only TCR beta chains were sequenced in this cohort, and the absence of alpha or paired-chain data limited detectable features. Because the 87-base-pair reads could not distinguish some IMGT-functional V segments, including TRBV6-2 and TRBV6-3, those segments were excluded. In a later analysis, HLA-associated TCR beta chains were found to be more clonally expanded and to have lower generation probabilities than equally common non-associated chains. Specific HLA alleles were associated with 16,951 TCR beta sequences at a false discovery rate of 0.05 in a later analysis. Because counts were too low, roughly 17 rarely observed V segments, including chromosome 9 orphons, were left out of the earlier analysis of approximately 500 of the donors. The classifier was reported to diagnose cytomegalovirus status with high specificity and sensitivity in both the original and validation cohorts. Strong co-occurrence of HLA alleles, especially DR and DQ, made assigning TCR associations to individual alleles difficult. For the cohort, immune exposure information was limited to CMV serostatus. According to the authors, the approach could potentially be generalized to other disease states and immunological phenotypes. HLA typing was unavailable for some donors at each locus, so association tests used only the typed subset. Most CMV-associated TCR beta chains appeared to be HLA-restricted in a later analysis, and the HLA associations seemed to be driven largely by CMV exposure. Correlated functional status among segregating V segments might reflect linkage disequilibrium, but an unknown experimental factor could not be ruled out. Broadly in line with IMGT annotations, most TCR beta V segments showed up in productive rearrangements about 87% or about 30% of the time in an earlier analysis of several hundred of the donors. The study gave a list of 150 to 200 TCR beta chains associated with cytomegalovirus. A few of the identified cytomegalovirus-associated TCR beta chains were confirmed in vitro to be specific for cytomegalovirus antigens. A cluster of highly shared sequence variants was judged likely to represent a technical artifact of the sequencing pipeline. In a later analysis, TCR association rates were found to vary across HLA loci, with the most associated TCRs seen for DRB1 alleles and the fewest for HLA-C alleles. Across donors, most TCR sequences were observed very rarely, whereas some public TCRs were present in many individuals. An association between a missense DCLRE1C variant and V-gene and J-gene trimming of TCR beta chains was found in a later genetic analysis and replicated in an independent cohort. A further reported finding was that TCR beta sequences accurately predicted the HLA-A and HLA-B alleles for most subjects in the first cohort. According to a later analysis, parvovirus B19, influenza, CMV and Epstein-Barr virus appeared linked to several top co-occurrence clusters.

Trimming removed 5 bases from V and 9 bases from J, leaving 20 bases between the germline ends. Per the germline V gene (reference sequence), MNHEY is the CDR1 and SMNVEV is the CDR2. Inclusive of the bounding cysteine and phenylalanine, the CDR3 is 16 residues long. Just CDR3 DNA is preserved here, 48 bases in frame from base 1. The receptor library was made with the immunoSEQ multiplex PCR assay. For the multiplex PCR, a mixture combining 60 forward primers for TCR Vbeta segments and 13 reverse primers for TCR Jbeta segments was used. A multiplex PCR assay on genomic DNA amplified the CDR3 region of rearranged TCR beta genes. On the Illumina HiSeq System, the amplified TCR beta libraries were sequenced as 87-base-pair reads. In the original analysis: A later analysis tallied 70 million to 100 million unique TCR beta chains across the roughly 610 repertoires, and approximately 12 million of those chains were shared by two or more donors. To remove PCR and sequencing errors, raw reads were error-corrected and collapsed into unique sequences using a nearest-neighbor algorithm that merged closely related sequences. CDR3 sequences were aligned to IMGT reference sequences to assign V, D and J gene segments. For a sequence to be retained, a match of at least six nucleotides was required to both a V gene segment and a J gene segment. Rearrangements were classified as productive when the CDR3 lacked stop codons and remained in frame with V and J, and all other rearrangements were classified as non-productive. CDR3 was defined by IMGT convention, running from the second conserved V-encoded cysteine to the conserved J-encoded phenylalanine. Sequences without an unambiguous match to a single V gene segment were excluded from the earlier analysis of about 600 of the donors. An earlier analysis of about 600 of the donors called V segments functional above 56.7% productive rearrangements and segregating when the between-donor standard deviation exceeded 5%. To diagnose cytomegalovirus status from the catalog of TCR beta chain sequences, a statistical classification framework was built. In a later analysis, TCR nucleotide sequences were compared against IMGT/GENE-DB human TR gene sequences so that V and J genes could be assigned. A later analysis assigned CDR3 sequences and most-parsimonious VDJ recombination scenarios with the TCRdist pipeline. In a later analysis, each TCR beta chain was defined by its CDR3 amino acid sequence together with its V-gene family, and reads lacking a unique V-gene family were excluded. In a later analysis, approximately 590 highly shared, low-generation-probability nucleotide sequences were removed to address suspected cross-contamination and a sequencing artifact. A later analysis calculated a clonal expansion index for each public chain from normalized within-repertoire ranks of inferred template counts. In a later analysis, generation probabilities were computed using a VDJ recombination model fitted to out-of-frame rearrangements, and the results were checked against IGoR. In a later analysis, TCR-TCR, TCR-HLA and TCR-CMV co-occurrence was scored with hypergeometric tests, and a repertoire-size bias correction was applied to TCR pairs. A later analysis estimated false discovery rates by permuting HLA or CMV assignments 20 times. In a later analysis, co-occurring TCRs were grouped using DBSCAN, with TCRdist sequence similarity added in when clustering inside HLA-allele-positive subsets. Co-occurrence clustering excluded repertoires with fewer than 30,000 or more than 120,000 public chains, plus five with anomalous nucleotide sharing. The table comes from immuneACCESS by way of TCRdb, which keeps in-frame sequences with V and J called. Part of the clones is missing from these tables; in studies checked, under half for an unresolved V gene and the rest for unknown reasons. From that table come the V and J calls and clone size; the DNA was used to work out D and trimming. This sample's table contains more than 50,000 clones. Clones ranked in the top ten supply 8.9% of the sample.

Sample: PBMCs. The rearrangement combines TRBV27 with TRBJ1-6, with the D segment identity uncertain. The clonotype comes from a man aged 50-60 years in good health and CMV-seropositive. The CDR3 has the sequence CASSKRENLLGSPLHF. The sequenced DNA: TGTGCCAGCAGTAAGAGGGAGAACCTGTTAGGTTCACCCCTCCACTTT.